The sequence of this TCR beta chain was determined in a study of cytomegalovirus exposure and HLA in healthy donors. Trimming at V came to 3 bases and at J to 0 bases, leaving 4 bases not matched to a gene. CDR1 is SSHAT and CDR2 is FNYEAQ in the germline V gene (reference sequence). The CDR3 sequence is 15 residues long. The primer mix had 60 Vbeta and 13 Jbeta primers. Only in-frame clones appear in the TCRdb table, and some are missing; sequencing was by immunoSEQ multiplex PCR. In the table there are 150,000 to 180,000 clones, 70% to 80% of which are singletons. The sequence came from a man aged 25-40 years in good health and CMV-seronegative. The sample was PBMCs. The rearrangement joins TRBV7-7 to TRBJ1-2; 7 positions match TRBD1. The DNA for the CDR3 is TGTGCCAGCAGCTTGGGGACAGAGACTAACTATGGCTACACCTTC. This gives the protein CASSLGTETNYGYTF.